These T cell receptor beta chains were read from a single sample in a study of blood T cells in healthy people across ages. Using its own MiXCR run on the 5' RACE reads, TCRdb lists one record per CDR3 protein. Of fewer than 2,000,000 distinct CDR3 sequences in the sample, approximately 40% were seen once. Material for sequencing was blood. These receptors all stem from a human donor in good health. The CDR3 runs from the conserved cysteine through the conserved F or W. The D gene is left open where the match is weak. Clone size is not always given. Where it is, it says once, few, many or a class for expanded clones.

J gene: TRBJ2-1; D gene: NA; clone size: NA; V gene: TRBV7-9; CDR3 protein: CASSLAPGESSYNEQFF; CDR3 DNA: TGTGCCAGCAGCTTAGCGCCGGGAGAGAGCTCCTACAATGAGCAGTTCTTC
J gene: TRBJ1-1; D gene: NA; clone size: few; V gene: TRBV29-1; CDR3 protein: CSVEAGGSEAFF; CDR3 DNA: TGCAGCGTTGAAGCTGGGGGCAGCGAAGCTTTCTTT
J gene: TRBJ2-7; D gene: NA; clone size: few; V gene: TRBV5-1; CDR3 protein: CASDGGQDEQYF; CDR3 DNA: TGCGCCAGCGATGGGGGGCAGGACGAGCAGTACTTC
J gene: TRBJ2-2; D gene: NA; clone size: NA; V gene: TRBV7-6; CDR3 protein: CASSLVGGVTGELFF; CDR3 DNA: TGTGCCAGCAGCTTAGTAGGGGGAGTCACCGGGGAGCTGTTTTTT
J gene: TRBJ2-7; D gene: NA; clone size: once; V gene: TRBV12-3/TRBV12-4; CDR3 protein: CASSLGSERGDEQYF; CDR3 DNA: TGTGCCAGCAGTTTGGGGTCAGAGCGAGGGGACGAGCAGTACTTC
J gene: TRBJ2-7; D gene: TRBD2; clone size: NA; V gene: TRBV6-6; CDR3 protein: CASSYSGGGTPYEQYF; CDR3 DNA: TGTGCCAGCAGTTACTCGGGCGGGGGGACTCCCTACGAGCAGTACTTC
J gene: TRBJ1-3; D gene: NA; clone size: NA; V gene: TRBV7-2; CDR3 protein: CASSLEGGTYSGNTIYF; CDR3 DNA: TGTGCCAGCAGCTTAGAGGGGGGCACATACTCTGGAAACACCATATATTTT
J gene: TRBJ2-1; D gene: NA; clone size: few; V gene: TRBV7-9; CDR3 protein: CASSSRGQSYNEQFF; CDR3 DNA: TGTGCCAGCAGCTCAAGGGGCCAATCCTACAATGAGCAGTTCTTC
J gene: TRBJ1-2; D gene: NA; clone size: NA; V gene: TRBV7-2; CDR3 protein: CASSPTNTYGYTF; CDR3 DNA: TGTGCCAGCAGCCCAACAAACACCTATGGCTACACCTTC
J gene: TRBJ2-7; D gene: NA; clone size: NA; V gene: TRBV29-1; CDR3 protein: CSVGGAGLTYEQYF; CDR3 DNA: TGCAGCGTTGGGGGGGCTGGGCTGACCTACGAGCAGTACTTC
J gene: TRBJ1-1; D gene: NA; clone size: NA; V gene: TRBV29-1; CDR3 protein: CSVTGGGASEAFF; CDR3 DNA: TGCAGCGTGACGGGGGGGGGCGCCTCAGAAGCTTTCTTT
J gene: TRBJ1-2; D gene: NA; clone size: NA; V gene: TRBV10-3; CDR3 protein: CAIRKGWGYTF; CDR3 DNA: TGTGCCATCAGGAAGGGGTGGGGCTACACCTTC
J gene: TRBJ2-4; D gene: NA; clone size: few; V gene: TRBV20-1; CDR3 protein: CSARVRWGEQYF; CDR3 DNA: TGCAGTGCTAGGGTCCGGTGGGGAGAGCAGTACTTC
J gene: TRBJ2-3; D gene: NA; clone size: NA; V gene: TRBV20-1; CDR3 protein: CSASSPLRVTDTQYF; CDR3 DNA: TGCAGTGCTAGTTCCCCCTTGCGGGTCACAGATACGCAGTATTTT
J gene: TRBJ2-7; D gene: NA; clone size: NA; V gene: TRBV9; CDR3 protein: CASSVGLLTEQYF; CDR3 DNA: TGTGCCAGCAGCGTGGGACTCCTGACGGAGCAGTACTTC
J gene: TRBJ1-2; D gene: TRBD1; clone size: NA; V gene: TRBV18; CDR3 protein: CASSELGQMDRDGYTF; CDR3 DNA: TGTGCCAGCTCGGAGTTGGGACAGATGGATCGAGATGGCTACACCTTC
J gene: TRBJ1-1; D gene: NA; clone size: NA; V gene: TRBV4-2; CDR3 protein: CASSSKTDRPPGEAFF; CDR3 DNA: TGTGCCAGCAGCTCTAAAACAGACAGGCCCCCCGGGGAAGCTTTCTTT
J gene: TRBJ1-6; D gene: NA; clone size: NA; V gene: TRBV4-3; CDR3 protein: CASSQEDSLYSPLHF; CDR3 DNA: TGCGCCAGCAGCCAAGAAGACAGCCTTTATTCACCCCTCCACTTT
J gene: TRBJ2-5; D gene: NA; clone size: NA; V gene: TRBV12-5; CDR3 protein: CASGFEGREQYF; CDR3 DNA: TGTGCTAGTGGTTTTGAGGGTAGGGAGCAGTACTTC
J gene: TRBJ2-7; D gene: NA; clone size: NA; V gene: TRBV6-2/TRBV6-3; CDR3 protein: CASNRDRFYEQYF; CDR3 DNA: TGTGCCAGCAACCGCGACAGATTCTACGAGCAGTACTTC
J gene: TRBJ2-1; D gene: TRBD1; clone size: NA; V gene: TRBV10-3; CDR3 protein: CAISLRGGRNEQFF; CDR3 DNA: TGTGCCATCAGTTTGAGAGGGGGCCGCAATGAGCAGTTCTTC
J gene: TRBJ2-7; D gene: NA; clone size: NA; V gene: TRBV2; CDR3 protein: CASSEIGTFYEQYF; CDR3 DNA: TGTGCCAGCAGTGAAATAGGTACCTTCTACGAGCAGTACTTC
J gene: TRBJ1-2; D gene: NA; clone size: NA; V gene: TRBV21-1; CDR3 protein: CASSNKTASGGPLKGYTF; CDR3 DNA: TGTGCCAGCAGCAACAAAACCGCCTCCGGGGGCCCTTTAAAGGGCTACACCTTC